This TCR beta chain was documented in a study of regulatory T cells in long-lasting Graves disease. For TCR beta, libraries came from iRepertoire HTBI primers and Arm-PCR of CDR3 regions. TCRdb used MiXCR to reprocess the multiplex PCR reads, holding one entry per CDR3 protein. The sample yields 700,000 or so distinct CDR3 sequences, about 30% seen once. Time point meaning: persistent/refractory GD, antithyroid drugs over 5 years with positive TRAb. RNA extracted from PBMCs served as the sequencing template. EDTA tubes received around 9 milliliters of collected peripheral blood. Trimming stripped 4 bases from V and 3 bases from J, with 12 bases between. From germline, CDR1 is SQVTM and CDR2 ANQGSEA. The CDR3 length is 14 residues.

The sample was peripheral blood mononuclear cells (PBMCs), taken when the disease was refractory, from a patient treated with antithyroid drugs. The receptor was isolated from a female donor with Graves disease. The chain links TRBV29-1 to TRBJ2-2, with D maybe TRBD1 (6 bases). This CDR3 reads CSVGGTRDTGELFF. CDR3 bases: TGCAGCGTTGGGGGGACACGCGACACCGGGGAGCTGTTTTTT.